These 31 T cell receptor beta chains were all obtained from the same sample, sequenced in a study of low-dose radiotherapy and immunotherapy resistance in tumors. Time point given: before trial treatment. Priming of first-strand cDNA relied on TRAV- and TRBV-specific primers (covering alpha and beta chains). The PCR that amplified TCRs ran for 20 cycles, relying on a constant-region primer and a V-primer adapter. TCRdb called the reads again in MiXCR, with one record for every CDR3 protein. This table has tens of thousands of distinct CDR3 sequences, 30% to 35% appearing once. This specimen consisted of PBMCs, obtained before treatment. These receptors were collected from a male donor with gallbladder cancer.

This clonotype qualifies as medium-sized. J is TRBJ2-7 and V is TRBV5-5; D unclear. Germline lookup yields CDR1 SGHKS and CDR2 YYEKEE (reference sequence). V was clipped by 0 bases and J by 3 bases, with 13 bases between them. This CDR3 contains 15 residues. The DNA for the CDR3 is TGTGCCAGCAGCTTGGCCGACCCCTTCAACTACGAGCAGTACTTC. Translating it yields CASSLADPFNYEQYF.

Comments on this clonotype: The likely explanation is a read error, given a far larger clone one base away. The genes are TRBV5-4 and TRBJ2-1, with TRBD1 matching 9 bases. The CDR3 is 14 residues long. CDR1 SGHNT and CDR2 YYREEE come from the germline V gene (reference sequence). The junction had 5 bases not matched to a gene; V was cut back by 0 bases and J by 10 bases. Here the CDR3 reads CASSLERTGAEQFF. For the CDR3, the DNA is TGTGCCAGCAGCTTGGAACGGACAGGGGCCGAGCAGTTCTTC. Variable domain in full (rest from reference TRBV5-4 and TRBJ2-1): ETGVTQSPTHLIKTRGQQVTLRCSSQSGHNTVSWYQQALGQGPQFIFQYYREEENGRGNFPPRFSGLQFPNYSSELNVNALELDDSALYLCASSLERTGAEQFFGPGTRLTVL.

Comment on this clonotype: The likely explanation is a read error, given a far larger clone one base away. The chain employs TRBV6-2 or TRBV6-3 and TRBJ2-1; D is unclear. This CDR3 region has 13 residues. Between the trimmed V and J ends, which lost 7 bases and 3 bases, there was a span of 10 bases. Germline V gene sequence: CDR1 MNHEY, CDR2 SVGEGT. CDR3 DNA: TGTGCCAGCACTAGAGCTATCTACAATGAGCAGTTCTTC. Protein: CASTRAIYNEQFF.

There are many counts of this clonotype. The chain is built from TRBV29-1 and TRBJ2-1; possible D gene TRBD1, 6 bases. Germline values: CDR1 SQVTM, CDR2 ANQGSEA. The CDR3 contains 15 residues. V lost 0 bases, J lost 4 bases, and 13 bases lay in between. The CDR3 DNA follows: TGCAGCGTTGAAGAGGTGGCAGGGGCGTACAATGAGCAGTTCTTC. Protein: CSVEEVAGAYNEQFF.

The V and J genes are TRBV14 and TRBJ2-5, with TRBD2 matching over 8 bases. The CDR3 is made up of 15 amino acids. CDR1 and CDR2 from the germline V gene are SGHDN and FVKESK. The J segment lost 7 bases and the V segment lost 0 bases, leaving 7 bases of the junction unmatched. CDR3 loop: CASSQDTSGLGTQYF. The CDR3 DNA follows: TGTGCCAGCAGCCAAGACACTAGCGGTCTAGGGACCCAGTACTTC.

This clonotype appeared once. J is TRBJ1-1 and V is TRBV4-3; no clear D gene. CDR3 length: 15 residues. The germline V and J ends were trimmed by 4 bases and 2 bases, with 14 bases remaining between them. Germline loops: CDR1 LGHNA, CDR2 YSLEER. CDR3 sequence reads: CASSRQDWANTEAFF. As DNA, the CDR3 is TGCGCCAGCAGCCGTCAAGATTGGGCCAACACTGAAGCTTTCTTT.

This clonotype was recorded many times. This chain joins TRBV3-1 and TRBJ2-1; D remains unclear. The CDR3 is 14 amino acids. CDR1 LGHDT and CDR2 YNNKEL come from the germline V gene (reference sequence). V lost 5 bases to trimming and J lost 0 bases, with 8 bases between them. CDR3 amino acids: CASSFSGSYNEQFF. CDR3 DNA: TGTGCCAGCAGCTTCTCCGGCTCCTACAATGAGCAGTTCTTC.

This chain joins TRBV27 and TRBJ2-1; maybe TRBD1 (5 bases). Germline CDR1 and CDR2: MNHEY and SMNVEV (reference sequence). Trimming cost V 2 bases and J 10 bases, with 21 bases left between them. This CDR3 region has 16 residues. This CDR3 is CASSLKAGPLGEEQFF. CDR3 sequence (DNA): TGTGCCAGCAGTTTAAAGGCCGGCCCCCTAGGGGAAGAGCAGTTCTTC.

This clonotype was picked up many times. The chain links TRBV3-1 to TRBJ2-1, with 8 bases that match TRBD2. The ends lost 1 base at V and 4 bases at J; junction bases unmatched: 3. The CDR3 totals 15 residues. Germline CDR1 LGHDT, CDR2 YNNKEL (reference sequence). Here the CDR3 reads CASSQGGGKYNEQFF. CDR3 nucleotides: TGTGCCAGCAGCCAAGGCGGGGGGAAGTACAATGAGCAGTTCTTC.

This clonotype came up many times. The chain carries TRBV4-1 and TRBJ1-3; D ambiguous. Per the germline V gene, CDR1 is MGHRA and CDR2 is YSYEKL. This CDR3 has 15 residues. Trimming pared 4 bases from V and 0 bases from J, leaving 10 bases between. The CDR3, as DNA: TGCGCCAGCAGCCTTCAACGTGGCTCTGGAAACACCATATATTTT. Translation gives CASSLQRGSGNTIYF.

The sample holds many counts of this clonotype. The rearrangement joins TRBV15 to TRBJ1-5; weak D call: TRBD1 (6 bases). The CDR3 totals 16 residues. Between the trimmed V and J ends, which lost 5 bases and 4 bases, there was a span of 18 bases. Germline assignment: CDR1 LNHNV and CDR2 YYDKDF (reference sequence). The CDR3 DNA reads TGTGCCACCAGCGTGCGGGGGACAAGAGGGAATCAGCCCCAGCATTTT. This encodes CATSVRGTRGNQPQHF.

In its sample, this clonotype was seen many times. This sequence joins TRBV3-1 and TRBJ1-3; D not resolved. Germline-derived CDR1 and CDR2 are LGHDT and YNNKEL (reference sequence). There are 16 residues in the CDR3. V shed 0 bases and J shed 4 bases, with 13 bases lying between them. The DNA of the CDR3 is TGTGCCAGCAGCCAAGAATCATTTAGGACGGGAAACACCATATATTTT. Amino acid sequence: CASSQESFRTGNTIYF.

As regards this clonotype: It is unclear where the CDR3 begins or ends on the DNA, so no DNA is shown, and the CDR3 is as TCRdb lists it. This rearrangement joins TRBV29-1 to TRBJ2-2; the table's D call TRBD1 went unverified against the DNA. Germline values: CDR1 SQVTM, CDR2 ANQGSEA. The CDR3 is 22 residues long, ends included. CDR3 in amino acids: CSPGQGAGAGELFFFFFFFFFF.

V usage is TRBV28 and J usage is TRBJ2-3; possibly TRBD1 or TRBD2 for D (5 bases each). Trimming removed 3 bases from V and 5 bases from J, with 9 bases in between. The germline gives CDR1 MDHEN, CDR2 SYDVKM. The length of the CDR3 is 13 residues. This CDR3 reads CASSLGTGDTQYF. The CDR3 bases are TGTGCCAGCAGTTTGGGGACGGGAGATACGCAGTATTTT. Complete variable domain (other parts from reference TRBV28 and TRBJ2-3): DVKVTQSSRYLVKRTGEKVFLECVQDMDHENMFWYRQDPGLGLRLIYFSYDVKMKEKGDIPEGYSVSREKKERFSLILESASTNQTSMYLCASSLGTGDTQYFGPGTRLTVL.

This clonotype was seen only a few times. This chain's CDR3 is CASRGDFISYNEQFF. The CDR3 DNA reads TGTGCCAGCAGGGGGGACTTCATCTCCTACAATGAGCAGTTCTTC. This rearrangement joins TRBV2 to TRBJ2-1; D might be TRBD2 (6 bases). The CDR3 is 15 amino acids. The germline V gene encodes CDR1 SNHLY and CDR2 FYNNEI. V was cut by 6 bases and J by 0 bases, with 12 bases left in between.

This clonotype was recorded at least ten times. The V call is TRBV7-8, the J call TRBJ2-6; D is uncertain. CDR3 length equals 19 residues. Trimming stripped 5 bases from V and 0 bases from J, with 20 bases between. Germline V gene lookup returns CDR1 SGHVS and CDR2 FQNEAQ. The CDR3 DNA is TGTGCCAGCAGCCACACTACCGTATTCCAGATCTCTGGGGCCAACGTCCTGACTTTC. It yields the protein CASSHTTVFQISGANVLTF.

In its sample, this clonotype was seen many times. This chain joins TRBV29-1 and TRBJ1-2, with D unclear. Per germline, CDR1 SQVTM and CDR2 ANQGSEA. The CDR3 consists of 12 residues. V was shortened by 6 bases and J by 1 base, with 9 bases between the two germline ends. DNA for the CDR3: TGCAGCGTCATCCGGGTTAACTATGGCTACACCTTC. This gives the protein CSVIRVNYGYTF.

Relative to its sample, this clonotype is medium-sized (0.01 to 0.1%). The chain uses TRBV28 and TRBJ1-5; maybe TRBD1 (5 bases). Trimming took off 5 bases at V and 1 base at J, with 9 bases between the two ends. This CDR3 is 14 amino acids long. Per the germline V gene, CDR1 is MDHEN and CDR2 is SYDVKM. DNA of the CDR3: TGTGCCAGCAGTCGCGACAGCAGCAATCAGCCCCAGCATTTT. This gives the protein CASSRDSSNQPQHF.

The chain recombines TRBV9 with TRBJ2-3; weak D call: TRBD2 (6 bases). In germline, CDR1 is SGDLS, CDR2 YYNGEE. Trimming stripped 4 bases from V and 5 bases from J, with 17 bases between. The CDR3 is made up of 15 amino acids. Written as DNA, the CDR3 is TGTGCCAGCAGCACCCCGGGACTCTCGGGAGATACGCAGTATTTT. Amino acids: CASSTPGLSGDTQYF.

This clonotype has a single count. The rearrangement joins TRBV15 to TRBJ2-5; weak D call: TRBD2 (6 bases). The V end lost 0 bases, the J end lost 1 base, and 9 bases lay between the germline ends. Germline V CDR1 and CDR2: LNHNV, YYDKDF (reference sequence). The CDR3 is 15 amino acids. CDR3 residues: CATSRDRDFQETQYF. In DNA, the CDR3 is TGTGCCACCAGCAGAGACCGGGACTTCCAAGAGACCCAGTACTTC.

This clonotype has only a few counts. One base separates it from a far larger clone, so it is likely a read error. This chain connects TRBV28 to TRBJ2-1, with a weak D call TRBD2 (5 bases). Trimming took off 5 bases at V and 10 bases at J, with 12 bases between the two ends. Germline V gene lookup returns CDR1 MDHEN and CDR2 SYDVKM. The CDR3 is 12 amino acids. CDR3 amino acids: CASSLASYEQFF. In DNA form, the CDR3 reads TGTGCCAGCAGTCTAGCTTCCTACGAGCAGTTCTTC.

The chain carries TRBV7-6 and TRBJ2-7; 11 positions agree with TRBD1. V shed 1 base and J 6 bases; nucleotides not matched to a gene: 2. Germline-derived CDR1 and CDR2 are SGHVS and FNYEAQ. The CDR3 covers 14 residues. This chain's CDR3 is CASSLGTGGAEQYF. The CDR3 DNA sequence: TGTGCCAGCAGCTTAGGGACAGGGGGCGCCGAGCAGTACTTC.

This chain joins TRBV2 and TRBJ2-1; D remains unclear. The germline V gene encodes CDR1 SNHLY and CDR2 FYNNEI. Trimming took 4 bases from V and 8 from J, leaving 9 bases between them. The CDR3 extends over 12 amino acids. Here the CDR3 DNA reads TGTGCCAGCAGTGGATGGGGTTATGAGCAGTTCTTC. Translated, it gives CASSGWGYEQFF.

This clonotype was counted once. The V and J genes are TRBV5-1 and TRBJ2-1, with 7 positions matching TRBD1. CDR1 is SGHRS and CDR2 is YFSETQ in the germline V gene. Germline trimming cut 5 bases from V and 10 bases from J; bases unmatched to any gene: 9. CDR3 length: 13 residues. The CDR3 protein is CASRPGQSYEQFF. For the CDR3, the DNA is TGCGCCAGCAGGCCGGGACAGAGCTACGAGCAGTTCTTC. The full variable domain, in which reference TRBV5-1 and TRBJ2-1 provide the parts outside the CDR3, is KAGVTQTPRYLIKTRGQQVTLSCSPISGHRSVSWYQQTPGQGLQFLFEYFSETQRNKGNFPGRFSGRQFSNSRSEMNVSTLELGDSALYLCASRPGQSYEQFFGPGTRLTVL.

Concerning this clonotype: Since a far larger clone is one base different, this is likely a read error. This chain joins TRBV13 and TRBJ2-5; 14 positions agree with TRBD2. The CDR3 loop spans 14 amino acids. From germline, CDR1 is PRHDT and CDR2 FYEKMQ (reference sequence). The trim removed 5 bases at V and 12 bases at J, leaving 8 bases unmatched. CDR3 in amino acids: CASSQTSGGALKYF. The DNA of the CDR3 is TGTGCCAGCAGCCAGACTAGCGGGGGGGCCTTGAAGTACTTC.

By its share, this clonotype is medium-sized. The V call is TRBV6-6, the J call TRBJ2-4, with 8 nucleotides matching TRBD1. Germline-derived CDR1 and CDR2 are MNHNY and SVGAGI (reference sequence). V gave up 6 bases and J gave up 0 bases; unmatched junction bases: 7. This CDR3 has 16 amino acids. DNA for the CDR3: TGTGCCAGCAGGCAAGGGACAGGAAAAGCCAAAAACATTCAGTACTTC. It specifies CASRQGTGKAKNIQYF.

This clonotype has a count of ten or more. The rearrangement uses TRBV28 and TRBJ1-3, with TRBD1 matching 9 bases. The germline CDR1 and CDR2 sequences are MDHEN and SYDVKM. There are 17 residues in the CDR3. With 2 bases clipped from V and 2 bases from J, the junction kept 7 bases outside the gene matches. CDR3 DNA: TGTGCCAGCAGTTTAGGTGGGACAGGGATGACTGGAAACACCATATATTTT. This translates into CASSLGGTGMTGNTIYF.

By share, this clonotype ranks as medium-sized. The chain is built from TRBV11-2 and TRBJ2-1; D is unresolved. This CDR3 is 15 amino acids long. Germline V CDR1 and CDR2: SGHAT, FQNNGV. Trimming pared 4 bases from V and 0 bases from J, leaving 10 bases between. DNA for the CDR3: TGTGCCAGCAGCTCGGCTTCGAGCTCCTACAATGAGCAGTTCTTC. Translation: CASSSASSSYNEQFF.

Details on this clonotype: This likely reflects a read error, since a far larger clone is one base away. The rearrangement links TRBV11-2 to TRBJ2-4; 13 positions match TRBD2. Germline-derived CDR1 and CDR2 are SGHAT and FQNNGV. V trimming: 5 bases; J trimming: 13 bases; junction bases outside the gene matches: 11. CDR3 size: 15 residues. CDR3 loop: CASSPGLAGRGEQYF. Here the CDR3 DNA reads TGTGCCAGCAGCCCGGGACTAGCGGGACGAGGAGAGCAGTACTTC. The entire variable domain, with the rest obtained from reference TRBV11-2 and TRBJ2-4, is as follows: EAGVAQSPRYKIIEKRQSVAFWCNPISGHATLYWYQQILGQGPKLLIQFQNNGVVDDSQLPKDRFSAERLKGVDSTLKIQPAKLEDSAVYLCASSPGLAGRGEQYFGAGTRLSVL.

This clonotype was seen a handful of times. This rearrangement joins TRBV28 to TRBJ1-2; perhaps TRBD1 as D (6 bases). In germline, CDR1 is MDHEN, CDR2 SYDVKM. V was shortened by 5 bases and J by 8 bases, with 15 bases between the two germline ends. CDR3 length: 13 amino acids. CDR3 DNA sequence: TGTGCCAGCAGTATAGAGACAGGAGGAGGCTACACCTTC. It translates to CASSIETGGGYTF.

This clonotype has a count of ten or more. The chain carries TRBV7-2 and TRBJ2-3, with TRBD2 matching over 7 bases. This CDR3 spans 15 amino acids. The junction had 10 bases not matched to a gene; V was cut back by 5 bases and J by 5 bases. Germline CDR1 reads SGHTA; CDR2 reads FQGNSA. In DNA form, the CDR3 reads TGTGCCAGCAGCCCCCACCCGCGCGGGGGAGATACGCAGTATTTT. Encoded protein: CASSPHPRGGDTQYF. The full variable domain, rest sourced from reference TRBV7-2 and TRBJ2-3, is GAGVSQSPSNKVTEKGKDVELRCDPISGHTALYWYRQSLGQGLEFLIYFQGNSAPDKSGLPSDRFSAERTGGSVSTLTIQRTQQEDSAVYLCASSPHPRGGDTQYFGPGTRLTVL.